This T cell receptor (beta chain) was identified during a study of blood T cell repertoires in COVID-19. Across the whole study: COVID-19 samples collected from the United States, Italy and Spain covered acute and convalescent phases. The analysed material was cDNA or gDNA that came from T cells, B-cell-depleted T cells, or PBMCs.

Ages ranged from about 18 to 89 years, with residence in about 23 US areas. Only in-frame clones appear in the TCRdb table, and some are missing; sequencing was by immunoSEQ multiplex PCR. This table holds about 250,000 clones, roughly 85% found once. The germline gives CDR1 LNHDA, CDR2 SQIVND (reference sequence). V was shortened by 6 bases and J by 4 bases, with 14 bases between the two germline ends. CDR3 length: 14 residues. The material sequenced was PBMCs or T cells enriched from blood (not recorded which). The TCR sequence derives from a woman aged 45-65 years with acute COVID-19. The V call is TRBV19, the J call TRBJ2-3, with D perhaps matching TRBD2 (6 bases). The CDR3 spells CASRGLAPADTQYF. CDR3 nucleotides: TGTGCCAGTAGGGGTCTAGCGCCCGCAGATACGCAGTATTTT.